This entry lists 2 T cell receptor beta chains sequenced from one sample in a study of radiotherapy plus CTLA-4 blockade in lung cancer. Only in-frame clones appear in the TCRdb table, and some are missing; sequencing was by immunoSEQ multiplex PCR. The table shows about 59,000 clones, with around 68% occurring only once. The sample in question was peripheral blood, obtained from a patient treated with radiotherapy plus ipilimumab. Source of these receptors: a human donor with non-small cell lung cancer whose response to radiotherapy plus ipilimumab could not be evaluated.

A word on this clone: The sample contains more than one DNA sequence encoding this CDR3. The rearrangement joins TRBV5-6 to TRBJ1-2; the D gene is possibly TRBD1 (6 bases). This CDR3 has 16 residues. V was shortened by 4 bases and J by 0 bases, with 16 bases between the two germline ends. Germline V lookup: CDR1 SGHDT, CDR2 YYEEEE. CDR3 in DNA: TGTGCCAGCAGCCCTTGGGCAGGGACACCTAACTATGGCTACACCTTC. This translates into CASSPWAGTPNYGYTF.

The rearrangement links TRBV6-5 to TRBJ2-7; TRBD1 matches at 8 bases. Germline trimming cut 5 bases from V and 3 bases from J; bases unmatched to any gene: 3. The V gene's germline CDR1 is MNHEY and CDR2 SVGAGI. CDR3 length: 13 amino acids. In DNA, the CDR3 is TGTGCCAGCAGTGACGACAGGGGCTACGAGCAGTACTTC. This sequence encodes CASSDDRGYEQYF.